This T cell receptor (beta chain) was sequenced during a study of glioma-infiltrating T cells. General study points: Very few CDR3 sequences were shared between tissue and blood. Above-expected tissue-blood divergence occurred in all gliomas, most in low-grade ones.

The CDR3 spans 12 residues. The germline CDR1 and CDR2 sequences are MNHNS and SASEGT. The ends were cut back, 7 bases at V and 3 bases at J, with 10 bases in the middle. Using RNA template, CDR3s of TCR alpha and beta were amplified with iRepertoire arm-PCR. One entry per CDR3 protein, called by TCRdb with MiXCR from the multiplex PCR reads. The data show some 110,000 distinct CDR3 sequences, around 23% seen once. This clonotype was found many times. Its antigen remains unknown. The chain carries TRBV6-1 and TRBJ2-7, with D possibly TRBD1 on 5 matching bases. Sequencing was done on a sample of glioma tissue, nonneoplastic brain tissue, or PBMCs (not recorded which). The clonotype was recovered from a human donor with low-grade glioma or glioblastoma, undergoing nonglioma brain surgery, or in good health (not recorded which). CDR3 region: CASNSDSYEQYF. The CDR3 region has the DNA TGTGCCAGCAACTCCGACAGCTACGAGCAGTACTTC.